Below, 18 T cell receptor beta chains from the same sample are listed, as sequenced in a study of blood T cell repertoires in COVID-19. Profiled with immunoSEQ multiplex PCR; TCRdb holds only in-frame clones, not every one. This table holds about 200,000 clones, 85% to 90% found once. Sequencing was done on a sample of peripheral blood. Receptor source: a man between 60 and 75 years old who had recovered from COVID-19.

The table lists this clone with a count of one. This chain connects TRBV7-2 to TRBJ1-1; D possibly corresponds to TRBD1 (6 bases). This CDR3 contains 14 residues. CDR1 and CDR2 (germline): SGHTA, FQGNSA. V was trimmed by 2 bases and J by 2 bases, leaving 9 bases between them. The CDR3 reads CASSLRTENTEAFF. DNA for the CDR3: TGTGCCAGCAGCTTAAGGACAGAAAACACTGAAGCTTTCTTT.

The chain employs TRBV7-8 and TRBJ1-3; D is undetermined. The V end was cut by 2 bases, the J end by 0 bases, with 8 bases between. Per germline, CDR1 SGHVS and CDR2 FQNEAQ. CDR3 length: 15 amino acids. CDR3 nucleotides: TGTGCCAGCAGCTTACAGCGACCCTCTGGAAACACCATATATTTT. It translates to CASSLQRPSGNTIYF.

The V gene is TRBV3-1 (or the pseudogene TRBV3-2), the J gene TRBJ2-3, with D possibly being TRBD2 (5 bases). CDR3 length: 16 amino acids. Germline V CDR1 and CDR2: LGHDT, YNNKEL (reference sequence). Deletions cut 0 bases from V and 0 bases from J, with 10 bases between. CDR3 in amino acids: CASSQDWASSTDTQYF. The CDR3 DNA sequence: TGTGCCAGCAGCCAAGATTGGGCTAGCAGCACAGATACGCAGTATTTT.

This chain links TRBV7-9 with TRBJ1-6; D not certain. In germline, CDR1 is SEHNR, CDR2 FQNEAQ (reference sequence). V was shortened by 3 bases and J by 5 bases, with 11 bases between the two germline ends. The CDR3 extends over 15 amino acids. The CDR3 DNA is TGTGCCAGCAGCTTCCGCCGGAGTAATAATTCACCCCTCCACTTT. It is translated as CASSFRRSNNSPLHF.

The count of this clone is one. CDR3 nucleotides: TGTGCCAGCAGTCCCCAACGCCAGGGCACTGAAGCTTTCTTT. As protein: CASSPQRQGTEAFF. The chain recombines TRBV28 with TRBJ1-1, with D possibly being TRBD1 (5 bases). Between the trimmed V and J ends, which lost 5 bases and 4 bases, there was a span of 14 bases. Germline V gene lookup returns CDR1 MDHEN and CDR2 SYDVKM. The CDR3 is 14 residues long.

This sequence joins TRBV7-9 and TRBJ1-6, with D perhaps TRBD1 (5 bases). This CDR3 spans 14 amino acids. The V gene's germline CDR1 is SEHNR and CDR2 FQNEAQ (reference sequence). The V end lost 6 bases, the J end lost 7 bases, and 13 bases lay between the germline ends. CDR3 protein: CASRRDPENSPLHF. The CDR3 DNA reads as TGTGCCAGCAGGCGGGACCCAGAGAATTCACCCCTCCACTTT.

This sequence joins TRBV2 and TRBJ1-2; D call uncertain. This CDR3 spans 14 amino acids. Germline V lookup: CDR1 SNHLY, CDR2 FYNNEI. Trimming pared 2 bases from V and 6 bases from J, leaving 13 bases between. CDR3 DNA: TGTGCCAGCAGTGAACGGAGGGCGCAGGATGGCTACACCTTC. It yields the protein CASSERRAQDGYTF.

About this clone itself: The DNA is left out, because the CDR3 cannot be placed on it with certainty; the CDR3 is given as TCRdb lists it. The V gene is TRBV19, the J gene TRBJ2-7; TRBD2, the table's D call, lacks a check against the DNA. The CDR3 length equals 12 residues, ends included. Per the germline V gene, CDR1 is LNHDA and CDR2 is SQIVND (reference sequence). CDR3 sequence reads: CASTSAGGEQYF.

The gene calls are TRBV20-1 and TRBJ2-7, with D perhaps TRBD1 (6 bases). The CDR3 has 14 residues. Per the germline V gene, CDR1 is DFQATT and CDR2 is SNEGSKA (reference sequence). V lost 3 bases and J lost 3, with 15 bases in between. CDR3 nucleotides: TGCAGTGCTAGTGTCCGGCAGGGGAACTACGAGCAGTACTTC. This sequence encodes CSASVRQGNYEQYF.

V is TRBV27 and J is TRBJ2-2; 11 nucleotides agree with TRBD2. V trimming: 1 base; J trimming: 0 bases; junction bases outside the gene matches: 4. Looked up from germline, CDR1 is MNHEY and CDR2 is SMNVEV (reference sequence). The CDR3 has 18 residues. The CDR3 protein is CASSLFASGRSNTGELFF. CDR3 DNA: TGTGCCAGCAGTTTATTCGCTAGCGGGAGGTCGAACACCGGGGAGCTGTTTTTT.

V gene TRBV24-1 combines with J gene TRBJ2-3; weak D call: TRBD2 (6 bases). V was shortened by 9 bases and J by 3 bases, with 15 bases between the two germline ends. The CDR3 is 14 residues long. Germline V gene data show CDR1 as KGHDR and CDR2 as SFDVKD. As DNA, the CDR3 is TGTGCCACCCAAAAAAGAAGCGGGACAGATACGCAGTATTTT. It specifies CATQKRSGTDTQYF.

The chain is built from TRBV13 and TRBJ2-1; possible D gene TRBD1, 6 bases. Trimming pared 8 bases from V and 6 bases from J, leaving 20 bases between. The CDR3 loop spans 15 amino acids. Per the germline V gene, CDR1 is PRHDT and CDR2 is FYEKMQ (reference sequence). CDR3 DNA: TGTGCCAGCGGGGGCCTTAGCAAAACCTTCAATGAGCAGTTCTTC. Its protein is CASGGLSKTFNEQFF.

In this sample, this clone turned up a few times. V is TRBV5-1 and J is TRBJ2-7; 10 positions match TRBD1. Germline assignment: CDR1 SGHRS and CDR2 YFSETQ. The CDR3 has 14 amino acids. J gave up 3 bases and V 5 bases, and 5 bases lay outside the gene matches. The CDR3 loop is CASSRTGGFYEQYF. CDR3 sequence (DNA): TGCGCCAGCAGTAGGACAGGGGGGTTCTACGAGCAGTACTTC.

CDR3 bases: TGTGCCAGCAGCTTGCCAGGGGGCATGTTGGGCACTGAAGCTTTCTTT. It yields the protein CASSLPGGMLGTEAFF. The chain links TRBV5-4 to TRBJ1-1; 8 bases are a match to TRBD1. The CDR3 covers 16 residues. Per the germline V gene, CDR1 is SGHNT and CDR2 is YYREEE (reference sequence). J lost 4 bases, V lost 1 base, and 9 bases had no gene match. Complete variable domain (other parts from reference TRBV5-4 and TRBJ1-1): ETGVTQSPTHLIKTRGQQVTLRCSSQSGHNTVSWYQQALGQGPQFIFQYYREEENGRGNFPPRFSGLQFPNYSSELNVNALELDDSALYLCASSLPGGMLGTEAFFGQGTRLTVV.

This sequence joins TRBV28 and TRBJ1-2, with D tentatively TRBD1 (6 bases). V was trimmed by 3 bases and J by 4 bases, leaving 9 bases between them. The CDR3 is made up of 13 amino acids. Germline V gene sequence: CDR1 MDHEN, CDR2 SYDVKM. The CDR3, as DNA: TGTGCCAGCAGTTTGGGCAGGGGCTATGGCTACACCTTC. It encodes CASSLGRGYGYTF.

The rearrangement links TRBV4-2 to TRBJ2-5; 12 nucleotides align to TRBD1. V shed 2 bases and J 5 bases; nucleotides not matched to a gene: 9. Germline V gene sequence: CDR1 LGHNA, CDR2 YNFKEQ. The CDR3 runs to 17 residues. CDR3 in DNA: TGTGCCAGCAGCCAATTAGCCGGGACAGGGGGCAGGGAGACCCAGTACTTC. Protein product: CASSQLAGTGGRETQYF.

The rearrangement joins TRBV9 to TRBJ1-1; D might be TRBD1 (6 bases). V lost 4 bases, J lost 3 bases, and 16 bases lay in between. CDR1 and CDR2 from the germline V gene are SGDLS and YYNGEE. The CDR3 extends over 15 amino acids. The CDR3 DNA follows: TGTGCCAGCAGCCCAAGCCTAAGGGGGTACACTGAAGCTTTCTTT. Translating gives CASSPSLRGYTEAFF. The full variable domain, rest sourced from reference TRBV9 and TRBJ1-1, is DSGVTQTPKHLITATGQRVTLRCSPRSGDLSVYWYQQSLDQGLQFLIQYYNGEERAKGNILERFSAQQFPDLHSELNLSSLELGDSALYFCASSPSLRGYTEAFFGQGTRLTVV.

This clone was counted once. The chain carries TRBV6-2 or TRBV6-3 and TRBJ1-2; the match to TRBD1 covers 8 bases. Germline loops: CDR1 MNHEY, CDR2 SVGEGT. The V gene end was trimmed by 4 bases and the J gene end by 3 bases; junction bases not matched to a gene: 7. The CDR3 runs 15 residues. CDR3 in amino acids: CASSSLTGADYGYTF. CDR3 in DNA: TGTGCCAGCAGTTCGTTGACAGGGGCGGACTATGGCTACACCTTC.